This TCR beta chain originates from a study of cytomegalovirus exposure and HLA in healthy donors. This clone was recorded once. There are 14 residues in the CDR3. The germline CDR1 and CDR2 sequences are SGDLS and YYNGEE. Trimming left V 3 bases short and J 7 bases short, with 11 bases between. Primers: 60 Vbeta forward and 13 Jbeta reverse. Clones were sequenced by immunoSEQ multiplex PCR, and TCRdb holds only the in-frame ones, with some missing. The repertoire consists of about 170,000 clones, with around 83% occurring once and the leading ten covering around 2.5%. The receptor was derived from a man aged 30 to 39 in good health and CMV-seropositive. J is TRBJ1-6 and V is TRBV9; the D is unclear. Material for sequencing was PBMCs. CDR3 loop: CASSAQDRNSPLHF. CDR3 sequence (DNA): TGTGCCAGCAGCGCGCAGGATCGGAATTCACCCCTCCACTTT.